The source of this T cell receptor beta chain is a study of siplizumab effects on memory and regulatory T cells. Study results and limitations: Naive T cell populations appeared to exhibit greater diversity than memory cells and appeared to be major alloresponse contributors. Mean Treg-derived proportions of mappable alloreactive CD4+ clones were just under 70% for siplizumab and 25% to 30% for controls.

A remark on this clone: Antigen: not known.

Method: immunoSEQ multiplex PCR; TCRdb's copy keeps in-frame clones and lacks some. The sample holds approximately 60,000 clones, around 79% seen once. Per germline, CDR1 KGHSH and CDR2 LQKENI. V was trimmed by 2 bases and J by 7 bases, leaving 12 bases between them. The CDR3 contains 13 residues. The material sequenced was memory CD4+ T cells sorted from blood. The rearrangement links TRBV18 to TRBJ2-7; D unresolved. The TCR originated in a human donor in good health. The CDR3 region is CASSPSKVSEQYF. CDR3 in DNA: TGTGCCAGCTCACCATCTAAGGTCTCTGAGCAGTACTTC.